This TCR beta chain was identified during a study of T-cell memory formation after mild COVID-19. Study-level results: Contracting CD4+ clones were located mainly in CM and EM, and CD8+ clones in EMRA.

This clonotype was counted many times. Its antigen is undetermined. TCRdb reanalysed the 5' RACE reads using MiXCR and keeps one entry per CDR3 protein. The sample holds hundreds of thousands of distinct CDR3 sequences; roughly 20% are singletons and the top ten take around 13%. With V trimmed by 0 bases and J by 4 bases, 10 bases remained unmatched. The CDR3 sequence is 17 residues long. Germline V gene data show CDR1 as SGHRS and CDR2 as YFSETQ. Sequencing used PBMCs or a T cell subset sorted from them (not recorded which). This chain connects TRBV5-1 to TRBJ2-5; 9 bases line up with TRBD1. The TCR sequence derives from an adult woman who had mild COVID-19 (a few samples of this study predate the infection). Cell type and time point are not known. The CDR3 sequence is CASSLALTGGIAETQYF. CDR3 bases: TGCGCCAGCAGCTTGGCCCTTACAGGGGGCATCGCAGAGACCCAGTACTTC.